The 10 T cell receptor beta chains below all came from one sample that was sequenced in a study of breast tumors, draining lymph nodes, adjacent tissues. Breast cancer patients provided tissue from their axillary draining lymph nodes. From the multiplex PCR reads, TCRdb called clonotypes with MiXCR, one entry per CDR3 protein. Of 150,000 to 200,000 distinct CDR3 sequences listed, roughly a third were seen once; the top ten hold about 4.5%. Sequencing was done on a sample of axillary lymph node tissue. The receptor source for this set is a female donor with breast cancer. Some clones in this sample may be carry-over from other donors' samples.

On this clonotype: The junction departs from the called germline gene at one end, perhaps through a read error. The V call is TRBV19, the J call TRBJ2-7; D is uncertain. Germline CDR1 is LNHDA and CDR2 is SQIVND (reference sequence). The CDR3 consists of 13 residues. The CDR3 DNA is TGTGCCAGTAGTACAAGGAGCTCCTACGAGAAGTACTTC. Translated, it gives CASSTRSSYEKYF. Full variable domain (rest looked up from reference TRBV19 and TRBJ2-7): DGGITQSPKYLFRKEGQNVTLSCEQNLNHDAMYWYRQDPGQGLRLIYYSQIVNDFQKGDIAEGYSVSREKKESFPLTVTSAQKNPTAFYLCASSTRSSYEKYFGPGTRLTVT.

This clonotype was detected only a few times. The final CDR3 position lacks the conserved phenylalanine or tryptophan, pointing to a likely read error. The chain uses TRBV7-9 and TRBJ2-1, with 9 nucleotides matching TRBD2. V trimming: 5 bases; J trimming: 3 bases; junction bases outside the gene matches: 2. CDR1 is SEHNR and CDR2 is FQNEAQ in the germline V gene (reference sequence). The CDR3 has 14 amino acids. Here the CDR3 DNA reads TGTGCCAGCAGCGGGCGGGAGGGCTACAATGAGCAGTTCCTC. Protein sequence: CASSGREGYNEQFL.

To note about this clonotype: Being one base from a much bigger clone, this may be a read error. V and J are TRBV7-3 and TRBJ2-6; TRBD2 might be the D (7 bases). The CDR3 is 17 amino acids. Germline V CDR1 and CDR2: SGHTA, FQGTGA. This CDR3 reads CASGLRAGARGANVLTF. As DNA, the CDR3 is TGTGCCAGCGGCTTACGGGCGGGGGCGCGAGGGGCCAACGTCCTGACTTTC.

The CDR3 DNA reads TGTGCCAGCAGCCGCGGCGGGCCCCACTACGAGCAGTACTTC. This gives the protein CASSRGGPHYEQYF. This chain links TRBV27 with TRBJ2-7; possibly TRBD2 for D (5 bases). Germline CDR1 and CDR2: MNHEY and SMNVEV (reference sequence). CDR3 size: 14 residues. The V gene lost 6 bases and the J gene lost 3 bases, with 15 bases spanning the gap.

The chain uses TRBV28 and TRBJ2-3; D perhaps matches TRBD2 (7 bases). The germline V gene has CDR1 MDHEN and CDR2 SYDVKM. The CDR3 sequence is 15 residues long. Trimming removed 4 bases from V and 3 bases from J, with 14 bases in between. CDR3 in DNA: TGTGCCAGCAGTTGGGGAGGGGACATTACAGATACGCAGTATTTT. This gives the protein CASSWGGDITDTQYF.

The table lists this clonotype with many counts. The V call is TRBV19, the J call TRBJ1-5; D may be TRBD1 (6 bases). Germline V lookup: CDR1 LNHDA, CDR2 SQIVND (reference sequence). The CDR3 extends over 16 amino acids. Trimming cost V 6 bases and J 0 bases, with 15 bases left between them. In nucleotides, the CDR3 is TGTGCCAGTAGATACACAGGGCTTTATAGCAATCAGCCCCAGCATTTT. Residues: CASRYTGLYSNQPQHF.

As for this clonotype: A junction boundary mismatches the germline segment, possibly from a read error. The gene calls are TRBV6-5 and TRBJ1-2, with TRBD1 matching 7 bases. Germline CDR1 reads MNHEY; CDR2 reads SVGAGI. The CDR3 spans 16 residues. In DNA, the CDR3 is TGTGCCAGCAGTCACTCACCGACAGGGCCGAACTATGGCCACACCTTC. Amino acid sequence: CASSHSPTGPNYGHTF.

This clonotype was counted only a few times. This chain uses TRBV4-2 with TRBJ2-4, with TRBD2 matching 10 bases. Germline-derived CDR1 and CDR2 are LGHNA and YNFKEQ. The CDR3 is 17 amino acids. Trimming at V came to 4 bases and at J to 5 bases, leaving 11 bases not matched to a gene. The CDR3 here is CASSRKTSGSPENIQYF. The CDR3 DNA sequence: TGTGCCAGCAGCCGGAAGACTAGCGGGTCTCCGGAAAACATTCAGTACTTC.

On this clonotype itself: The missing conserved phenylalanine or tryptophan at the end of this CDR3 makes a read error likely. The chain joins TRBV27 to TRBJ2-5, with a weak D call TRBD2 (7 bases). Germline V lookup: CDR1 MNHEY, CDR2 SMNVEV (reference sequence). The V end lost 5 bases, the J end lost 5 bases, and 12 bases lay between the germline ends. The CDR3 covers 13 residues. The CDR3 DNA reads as TGTGCCAGCAGTCACGGGGGGCGCGAGACCCAGTACTCC. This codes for CASSHGGRETQYS.

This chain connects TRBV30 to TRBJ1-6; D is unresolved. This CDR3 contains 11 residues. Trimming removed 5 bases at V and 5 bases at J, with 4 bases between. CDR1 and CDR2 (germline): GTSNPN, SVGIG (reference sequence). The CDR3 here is CAWDHNSPLHF. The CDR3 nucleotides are TGTGCCTGGGACCATAATTCACCCCTCCACTTT.